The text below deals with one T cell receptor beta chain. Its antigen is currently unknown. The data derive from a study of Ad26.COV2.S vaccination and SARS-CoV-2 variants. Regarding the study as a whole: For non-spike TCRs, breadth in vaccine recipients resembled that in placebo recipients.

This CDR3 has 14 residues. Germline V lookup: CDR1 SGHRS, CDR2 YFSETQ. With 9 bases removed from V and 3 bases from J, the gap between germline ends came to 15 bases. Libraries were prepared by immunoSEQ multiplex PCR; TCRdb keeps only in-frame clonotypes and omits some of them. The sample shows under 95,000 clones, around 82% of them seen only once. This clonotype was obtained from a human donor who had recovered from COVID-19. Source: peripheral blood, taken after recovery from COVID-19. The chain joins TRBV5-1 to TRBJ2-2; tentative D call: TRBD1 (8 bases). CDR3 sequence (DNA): TGCGCCACCTACACAGGGGGGGACACCGGGGAGCTGTTTTTT. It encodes CATYTGGDTGELFF.